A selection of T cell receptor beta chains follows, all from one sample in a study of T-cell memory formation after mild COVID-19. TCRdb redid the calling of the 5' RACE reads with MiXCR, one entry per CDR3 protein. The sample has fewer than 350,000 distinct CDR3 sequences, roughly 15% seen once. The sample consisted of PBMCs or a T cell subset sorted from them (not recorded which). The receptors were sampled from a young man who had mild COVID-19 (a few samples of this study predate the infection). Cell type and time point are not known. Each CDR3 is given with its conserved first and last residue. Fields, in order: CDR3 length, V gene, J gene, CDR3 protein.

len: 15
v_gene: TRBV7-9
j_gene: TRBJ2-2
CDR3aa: CASSSGTGPTGELFF

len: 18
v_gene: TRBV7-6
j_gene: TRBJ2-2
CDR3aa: CASSRAASGGAYTGELFF

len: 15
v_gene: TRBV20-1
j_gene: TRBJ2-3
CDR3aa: CSASGGGTGWNTQYF

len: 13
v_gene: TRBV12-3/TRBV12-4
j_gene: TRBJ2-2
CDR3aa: CASSFLDTGELFF

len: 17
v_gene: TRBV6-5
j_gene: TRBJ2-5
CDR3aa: CASSYSRGQKARETQYF

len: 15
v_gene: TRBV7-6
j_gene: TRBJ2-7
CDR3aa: CASSSRSGYGAEQYF

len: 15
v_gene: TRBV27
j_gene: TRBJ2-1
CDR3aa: CASRRGAGVYNEQFF

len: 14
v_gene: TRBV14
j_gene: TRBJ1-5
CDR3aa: CASSQETVVKPQHF

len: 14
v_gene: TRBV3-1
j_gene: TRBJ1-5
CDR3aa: CASSQVVGNQPQHF

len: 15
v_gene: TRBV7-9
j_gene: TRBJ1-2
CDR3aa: CASSSGADGPYGYTF

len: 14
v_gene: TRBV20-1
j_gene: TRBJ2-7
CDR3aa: CSARAADGRNEQYF

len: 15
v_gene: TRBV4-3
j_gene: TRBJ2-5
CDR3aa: CASSRKRQIQETQYF

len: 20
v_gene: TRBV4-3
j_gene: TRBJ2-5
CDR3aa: CASSQEQGLAGRWGGETQYF

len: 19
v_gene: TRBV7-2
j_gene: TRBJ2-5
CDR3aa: CASSLGKTYRTSLQETQYF

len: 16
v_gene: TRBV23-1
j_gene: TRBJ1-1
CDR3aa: CASSQSFGDRNTEAFF

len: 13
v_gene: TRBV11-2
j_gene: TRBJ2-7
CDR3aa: CASSPGPSYEQYF